What follows are 23 T cell receptor beta chains derived from one specimen sequenced in a study of T cell responses to AZD1222 COVID-19 vaccine. The assay was immunoSEQ multiplex PCR, and TCRdb's table has in-frame clones only and misses some. The sample contains about 60,000 clones, over 60% of which appear only once. The sequences come from peripheral blood, collected 28 days after the second AZD1222 dose. These receptors were obtained from an adult who received the AZD1222 COVID-19 vaccine.

V and J are TRBV18 and TRBJ1-6, with D maybe TRBD1 (5 bases). V dropped 3 bases and J dropped 5 bases, with 17 bases sitting between them. CDR3 length: 17 amino acids. CDR1 KGHSH and CDR2 LQKENI come from the germline V gene. The CDR3 coding sequence is TGTGCCAGCTCACCTAACCCTATGGGGACCGATAATTCACCCCTCCACTTT. Translating gives CASSPNPMGTDNSPLHF.

The CDR3, as DNA: TGCGCCAGCAGTCTGGACAGGCAACCCTACGAGCAGTACTTC. Translation: CASSLDRQPYEQYF. V usage is TRBV4-3 and J usage is TRBJ2-7; 7 positions agree with TRBD1. The CDR3 sequence is 14 residues long. Germline loops: CDR1 LGHNA, CDR2 YSLEER. The junction had 7 bases not matched to a gene; V was cut back by 6 bases and J by 2 bases.

The chain combines TRBV2 with TRBJ1-1; possibly TRBD1 for D (5 bases). CDR3 length: 14 amino acids. V lost 2 bases, J lost 2 bases, and 9 bases lay in between. In germline, CDR1 is SNHLY, CDR2 FYNNEI. CDR3 DNA sequence: TGTGCCAGCAGTGAATGGACACTCAACACTGAAGCTTTCTTT. Residues: CASSEWTLNTEAFF.

The chain couples TRBV27 to TRBJ2-2; D tentatively reads TRBD1 or TRBD2 (6 bases each). The CDR3 totals 18 residues. Per the germline V gene, CDR1 is MNHEY and CDR2 is SMNVEV (reference sequence). The ends were cut back, 3 bases at V and 4 bases at J, with 21 bases in the middle. The CDR3 region has the DNA TGTGCCAGCAGTTTCTTCGGAGGGGGGATTCTTTTCACCGGGGAGCTGTTTTTT. Translating gives CASSFFGGGILFTGELFF.

In its sample, this clone was seen a few times. The rearrangement uses TRBV3-1 (or the pseudogene TRBV3-2) and TRBJ2-7; 7 bases are a match to TRBD2. The germline V gene has CDR1 LGHDT and CDR2 YNNKEL (reference sequence). CDR3 length: 14 residues. Trimming at V came to 1 base and at J to 4 bases, leaving 4 bases not matched to a gene. The CDR3 bases are TGTGCCAGCAGCCAAGCGGGCGGGAGTTACGAGCAGTACTTC. It translates to CASSQAGGSYEQYF.

This chain connects TRBV7-6 to TRBJ2-1; TRBD2 matches 10 bases. The germline CDR1 and CDR2 sequences are SGHVS and FNYEAQ. This CDR3 has 20 residues. The junction had 21 bases not matched to a gene; V was cut back by 4 bases and J by 6 bases. CDR3 nucleotide sequence: TGTGCCAGCAGCTCTCATCTACAGGCTAGCGGGGGCCAACCCCCCAATGAGCAGTTCTTC. As protein: CASSSHLQASGGQPPNEQFF.

The chain links TRBV3-1 (or the pseudogene TRBV3-2) to TRBJ2-7, with 8 bases aligning to TRBD1. This CDR3 region has 13 residues. J gave up 7 bases and V 5 bases, and 7 bases lay outside the gene matches. Germline V CDR1 and CDR2: LGHDT, YNNKEL (reference sequence). The CDR3 here is CASSTRTGREQYF. The DNA of the CDR3 is TGTGCCAGCAGCACCCGGACAGGGCGGGAGCAGTACTTC.

This chain links TRBV7-9 with TRBJ1-1, with D perhaps TRBD1 (6 bases). V lost 6 bases, J lost 0 bases, and 14 bases lay in between. Germline CDR1 is SEHNR and CDR2 is FQNEAQ (reference sequence). There are 15 residues in the CDR3. The CDR3 sequence: CASRGPGHLNTEAFF. The CDR3, as DNA: TGTGCCAGCAGGGGCCCGGGACACCTGAACACTGAAGCTTTCTTT.

The chain couples TRBV5-5 to TRBJ1-3; possible D gene TRBD1, 6 bases. CDR1 and CDR2 from the germline V gene are SGHKS and YYEKEE (reference sequence). The CDR3 runs to 16 residues. V dropped 4 bases and J dropped 2 bases, with 16 bases sitting between them. The CDR3 sequence is CASSLAGGATGNTIYF. The CDR3 DNA reads TGTGCCAGCAGCCTCGCTGGGGGGGCTACTGGAAACACCATATATTTT.

This clone was counted a few times. The CDR3 sequence is CASSGQGGGNQPQHF. As DNA, the CDR3 is TGTGCCAGCAGCGGACAGGGGGGAGGCAATCAGCCCCAGCATTTT. The gene calls are TRBV2 and TRBJ1-5, with TRBD1 matching over 10 bases. The ends lost 6 bases at V and 2 bases at J; junction bases unmatched: 4. The CDR3 runs to 15 residues. CDR1 is SNHLY, CDR2 FYNNEI, per germline. Combining the CDR3 with reference TRBV2 and TRBJ1-5 gives the whole variable domain EPEVTQTPSHQVTQMGQEVILRCVPISNHLYFYWYRQILGQKVEFLVSFYNNEISEKSEIFDDQFSVERPDGSNFTLKIRSTKLEDSAMYFCASSGQGGGNQPQHFGDGTRLSIL.

In DNA, the CDR3 is TGTGCCAGTAGGTCGCGGGGGAAGGAGACCCAGTACTTC. This gives the protein CASRSRGKETQYF. V usage is TRBV19 and J usage is TRBJ2-5; 7 positions agree with TRBD2. Germline V CDR1 and CDR2: LNHDA, SQIVND (reference sequence). CDR3 length: 13 amino acids. V dropped 6 bases and J dropped 5; count of bases not matched to a gene: 6.

The gene calls are TRBV9 and TRBJ2-5, with 7 bases matching TRBD1. The V segment lost 0 bases and the J segment 4 bases; nucleotides outside the gene matches: 9. The germline gives CDR1 SGDLS, CDR2 YYNGEE. The CDR3 is made up of 16 amino acids. CDR3 nucleotide sequence: TGTGCCAGCAGCGTAGGGGCAGGGGGTCGGCCAGAGACCCAGTACTTC. It encodes CASSVGAGGRPETQYF. Together with reference TRBV9 and TRBJ2-5, the CDR3 gives the full variable domain: DSGVTQTPKHLITATGQRVTLRCSPRSGDLSVYWYQQSLDQGLQFLIQYYNGEERAKGNILERFSAQQFPDLHSELNLSSLELGDSALYFCASSVGAGGRPETQYFGPGTRLLVL.

V usage is TRBV6-5 and J usage is TRBJ2-7; D not resolved. The CDR3 has 13 residues. Trimming left V 4 bases short and J 4 bases short, with 11 bases between. Germline CDR1 MNHEY, CDR2 SVGAGI. The CDR3 sequence is CASSSDGLYEQYF. Here the CDR3 DNA reads TGTGCCAGCAGTTCCGACGGGCTGTACGAGCAGTACTTC.

J is TRBJ1-1 and V is TRBV6-5; TRBD1 is a possible D gene (5 bases). Germline loops: CDR1 MNHEY, CDR2 SVGAGI. With 6 bases removed from V and 6 bases from J, the gap between germline ends came to 11 bases. The CDR3 is 12 residues long. The CDR3 reads CASSGEGAEAFF. The CDR3 nucleotides are TGTGCCAGCAGCGGGGAAGGGGCTGAAGCTTTCTTT.

The CDR3 reads CASSVGRSTRRTGELFF. The CDR3, as DNA: TGTGCCAGCAGCGTAGGACGTTCGACCAGAAGGACCGGGGAGCTGTTTTTT. The V call is TRBV9, the J call TRBJ2-2; D gene uncertain. Between the trimmed V and J ends, which lost 0 bases and 5 bases, there was a span of 17 bases. This CDR3 region has 17 residues. Germline-derived CDR1 and CDR2 are SGDLS and YYNGEE.

This chain joins TRBV4-3 and TRBJ2-1, with D perhaps TRBD2 (5 bases). Germline V gene data show CDR1 as LGHNA and CDR2 as YSLEER. V was cut by 2 bases and J by 6 bases, with 11 bases left in between. The CDR3 is 14 residues long. CDR3 residues: CASSQRGVSNEQFF. In nucleotides, the CDR3 is TGCGCCAGCAGCCAACGGGGAGTAAGCAATGAGCAGTTCTTC.

This sequence joins TRBV6-5 and TRBJ2-1; D is unclear. Germline lookup yields CDR1 MNHEY and CDR2 SVGAGI. V lost 6 bases and J 9 bases, leaving 12 bases between the germline ends. The CDR3 runs to 12 residues. CDR3 nucleotides: TGTGCCAGCAGGGGCGGTGTGGGTGAGCAGTTCTTC. Amino acid sequence: CASRGGVGEQFF.

V gene TRBV30 combines with J gene TRBJ2-1; no definite D call. V lost 5 bases to trimming and J lost 8 bases, with 7 bases between them. From germline, CDR1 is GTSNPN and CDR2 SVGIG (reference sequence). The CDR3 has 10 residues. CDR3 region: CAWGVHEQFF. Here the CDR3 DNA reads TGTGCCTGGGGGGTACATGAGCAGTTCTTC.

The chain combines TRBV10-3 with TRBJ2-5, with D unclear. Germline-derived CDR1 and CDR2 are ENHRY and SYGVKD. V lost 2 bases and J 1 base, leaving 8 bases between the germline ends. The CDR3 is 14 amino acids. The CDR3 reads CAISEALSQETQYF. CDR3 bases: TGTGCCATCAGTGAGGCCCTTAGCCAAGAGACCCAGTACTTC.

The genes are TRBV5-1 and TRBJ1-6; TRBD1 agrees at 8 bases. J gave up 9 bases and V 6 bases, and 8 bases lay outside the gene matches. This CDR3 contains 14 residues. Germline-derived CDR1 and CDR2 are SGHRS and YFSETQ. This CDR3 is CASNVAGGLSPLHF. The CDR3 region has the DNA TGCGCCAGCAATGTTGCAGGGGGCCTTTCACCCCTCCACTTT.

This clone appeared a few times. The chain couples TRBV10-3 to TRBJ2-1, with D perhaps matching TRBD1 (5 bases). The CDR3 runs to 14 residues. Trimming shortened V by 3 bases and J by 5 bases, and 11 bases separated the two germline ends. CDR1 is ENHRY, CDR2 SYGVKD, per germline. CDR3 sequence (DNA): TGTGCCATCAGTGACGCTTTAGGGGACAATGAGCAGTTCTTC. The encoded protein is CAISDALGDNEQFF.

For the CDR3, the DNA is TGTGCCAGCAGTTTGAGGCTAAGAGAGCAAGCTTTCTTT. Translating gives CASSLRLREQAFF. The chain has TRBV12-3 or TRBV12-4 and TRBJ1-1; D not certain. The CDR3 runs 13 residues. Trimming took 3 bases from V and 9 from J, leaving 14 bases between them.

This clone was picked up a small number of times. The chain has TRBV5-1 and TRBJ1-2; tentatively, D is TRBD1 (5 bases). This CDR3 is 14 amino acids long. Germline CDR1 reads SGHRS; CDR2 reads YFSETQ. Trimming left V 1 base short and J 4 bases short, with 11 bases between. Here the CDR3 DNA reads TGCGCCAGCAGCTTGCGGGGGGACGGCTATGGCTACACCTTC. It is translated as CASSLRGDGYGYTF.